This TCR beta chain was obtained from a study of shared clonotypes between healthy human individuals. Study-wide background: The people who gave samples were a couple of women and a few men aged 18 to 49.

Trimming removed 3 bases from V and 2 bases from J; junction bases left unmatched: 6. The CDR3 runs to 16 residues. The germline gives CDR1 SGHTA, CDR2 FQGNSA. Profiling relied on immunoSEQ multiplex PCR, and the TCRdb table lists in-frame clones only, not all of them. The sample includes more than 1 million clones, around three quarters seen only once; the top ten take approximately 0.5%. This chain links TRBV7-2 with TRBJ1-5; 8 nucleotides align to TRBD1. The clonotype comes from a man aged 18 to 29 in good health. Some clones in this sample may be carry-over from other donors' samples. The sequenced sample was memory CD4+ T cells from PBMCs. Subset in this sample: CD45RA-negative fraction. The chain's CDR3 is CASSFLGQGGNQPQHF. The CDR3 DNA is TGTGCCAGCAGCTTCCTCGGACAGGGCGGCAATCAGCCCCAGCATTTT.